The 28 T cell receptor beta chains presented below share a single source sample, sequenced in a study of regulatory T cells in long-lasting Graves disease. Time point meaning: newly diagnosed GD, antithyroid drugs for less than 3 months. PBMC RNA served as the TCR library source. Libraries of TCR beta came from iRepertoire HTBI primers plus Arm-PCR of CDR3 regions. Using its own MiXCR run on the multiplex PCR reads, TCRdb lists one record per CDR3 protein. The sample has 530,000 or so distinct CDR3 sequences, roughly 16% seen once. The data also belong to a second study, concerning T cells in Graves' hyperthyroidism and ophthalmopathy.

The material sequenced was peripheral blood mononuclear cells (PBMCs), taken at new diagnosis, from a patient treated with antithyroid drugs. The receptors shown here come from a man younger than 35 with Graves disease.

This clonotype was recorded many times. V usage is TRBV12-3 or TRBV12-4 and J usage is TRBJ2-2; 8 bases are a match to TRBD1. V was pared by 3 bases and J by 0 bases, with 3 bases of the junction left unmatched. This CDR3 is 16 amino acids long. This CDR3 is CASSFRTGSNTGELFF. DNA for the CDR3: TGTGCCAGCAGTTTCCGGACAGGGTCGAACACCGGGGAGCTGTTTTTT.

This clonotype has a count of ten or more. The chain recombines TRBV27 with TRBJ2-1; the match to TRBD2 covers 8 bases. The germline CDR1 and CDR2 sequences are MNHEY and SMNVEV (reference sequence). The V and J ends lost 6 bases and 10 bases, in that order; junction bases with no gene match: 14. This CDR3 has 15 residues. CDR3 amino acids: CASSFGAGAAGEQFF. DNA for the CDR3: TGTGCCAGCAGCTTTGGAGCGGGAGCCGCGGGGGAGCAGTTCTTC.

This clonotype was detected only a few times. The rearrangement joins TRBV6-1 to TRBJ2-3; 9 positions agree with TRBD1. This CDR3 region has 14 residues. Trimming removed 7 bases from V and 2 bases from J; junction bases left unmatched: 4. Germline assignment: CDR1 MNHNS and CDR2 SASEGT. CDR3 in DNA: TGTGCCAGCAACGACAGGGGGTACACAGATACGCAGTATTTT. This translates into CASNDRGYTDTQYF.

This chain joins TRBV24-1 and TRBJ2-2; D perhaps matches TRBD2 (6 bases). Germline CDR1 reads KGHDR; CDR2 reads SFDVKD. CDR3 length: 16 amino acids. V was pared by 2 bases and J by 5 bases, with 14 bases between. For the CDR3, the DNA is TGTGCCACCAGTGATTCAGCGCGGGAATCGACCGGGGAGCTGTTTTTT. It codes for CATSDSARESTGELFF.

There are a few counts of this clonotype. A much larger clone sits a single nucleotide away, making a read error possible. The CDR3 sequence: CASNLPGAEQYF. In nucleotides, the CDR3 is TGTGCCAGCAATTTGCCCGGGGCCGAGCAGTACTTC. This chain joins TRBV28 and TRBJ2-7; D possibly matches TRBD1 or TRBD2 (5 bases each). This CDR3 has 12 amino acids. In germline, CDR1 is MDHEN, CDR2 SYDVKM. The V gene lost 7 bases and the J gene lost 6 bases, with 13 bases spanning the gap.

This clonotype has a count of ten or more. The J gene is TRBJ1-5, the V gene TRBV28, with TRBD1 matching 10 bases. Germline V gene data show CDR1 as MDHEN and CDR2 as SYDVKM. V trimming: 2 bases; J trimming: 6 bases; junction bases outside the gene matches: 1. The CDR3 runs to 14 residues. CDR3 DNA sequence: TGTGCCAGCAGTTTAGGGACAGGGGCTCAGCCCCAGCATTTT. This translates into CASSLGTGAQPQHF.

The rearrangement links TRBV5-1 to TRBJ2-5; TRBD2 might be the D (5 bases). CDR3 size: 17 residues. Germline values: CDR1 SGHRS, CDR2 YFSETQ. V lost 3 bases and J 1 base, leaving 19 bases between the germline ends. The CDR3 here is CASSSDPHPGSQETQYF. As DNA, the CDR3 is TGCGCCAGCAGCTCCGACCCGCACCCGGGGTCCCAAGAGACCCAGTACTTC.

The table lists this clonotype with many counts. The V and J genes are TRBV20-1 and TRBJ2-1, with 7 bases lining up with TRBD2. V lost 6 bases to trimming and J lost 5 bases; unmatched junction nucleotides: 10. The germline V gene has CDR1 DFQATT and CDR2 SNEGSKA (reference sequence). The CDR3 is 14 amino acids. The CDR3 here is CSAQSGNSHNEQFF. Written as DNA, the CDR3 is TGCAGTGCCCAGAGCGGGAATTCACACAATGAGCAGTTCTTC.

This clonotype was observed many times. The CDR3 coding sequence is TGCAGTGCTAGAGAGCTAGCGGGAGGCCACAGCTCCTACGAGCAGTACTTC. It yields the protein CSARELAGGHSSYEQYF. The rearrangement links TRBV20-1 to TRBJ2-7; the match to TRBD2 covers 11 bases. The CDR3 is 17 residues long. Germline values: CDR1 DFQATT, CDR2 SNEGSKA (reference sequence). V dropped 0 bases and J dropped 0; count of bases not matched to a gene: 7.

This clonotype was observed many times. The chain combines TRBV2 with TRBJ2-3, with a possible D match to TRBD1 (6 bases). This CDR3 is 14 amino acids long. CDR1 is SNHLY and CDR2 is FYNNEI in the germline V gene. Trimming left V 5 bases short and J 2 bases short, with 11 bases between. The CDR3 nucleotides are TGTGCCAGCAGTAACAGGGCGAACACAGATACGCAGTATTTT. Protein product: CASSNRANTDTQYF.

This clonotype was counted a few times. This chain connects TRBV29-1 to TRBJ2-3; 10 bases agree with TRBD2. The CDR3 extends over 15 amino acids. The V gene end was trimmed by 6 bases and the J gene end by 1 base; junction bases not matched to a gene: 7. Germline V gene sequence: CDR1 SQVTM, CDR2 ANQGSEA. The CDR3 loop is CSVAGTSEGTDTQYF. The CDR3, as DNA: TGCAGCGTGGCCGGGACTAGCGAGGGCACAGATACGCAGTATTTT.

This rearrangement joins TRBV4-1 to TRBJ2-5, with no clear D. Trimming removed 0 bases from V and 5 bases from J, with 7 bases in between. The CDR3 is 13 residues long. Per the germline V gene, CDR1 is MGHRA and CDR2 is YSYEKL. The CDR3: CASSQDIGETQYF. The CDR3 coding sequence is TGCGCCAGCAGCCAAGATATTGGGGAGACCCAGTACTTC.

The chain joins TRBV10-3 to TRBJ2-3; D might be TRBD2 (5 bases). Germline CDR1 reads ENHRY; CDR2 reads SYGVKD. The CDR3 is made up of 13 amino acids. V dropped 10 bases and J dropped 0 bases, with 11 bases sitting between them. CDR3 sequence (DNA): TGTGCCACCTTAGGACTGAGCACAGATACGCAGTATTTT. Translated: CATLGLSTDTQYF.

The sample holds many counts of this clonotype. The chain joins TRBV12-3 or TRBV12-4 to TRBJ2-7, with 7 bases matching TRBD1. Losses at the gene ends were 3 bases for V and 6 bases for J; bases not matched to a gene: 2. There are 12 residues in the CDR3. Here the CDR3 reads CASSFHRGEQYF. The DNA of the CDR3 is TGTGCCAGCAGTTTCCACAGGGGCGAGCAGTACTTC.

The chain links TRBV11-2 to TRBJ1-3; D possibly corresponds to TRBD1 (6 bases). Looked up from germline, CDR1 is SGHAT and CDR2 is FQNNGV. V lost 4 bases and J lost 3, with 10 bases in between. This CDR3 is built from 14 residues. The CDR3 reads CASSSNRDGNTIYF. CDR3 nucleotides: TGTGCCAGCAGCTCAAACAGGGATGGAAACACCATATATTTT.

This clonotype came up a few times. The rearrangement joins TRBV20-1 to TRBJ1-6; D is possibly TRBD1 (5 bases). Looked up from germline, CDR1 is DFQATT and CDR2 is SNEGSKA (reference sequence). The CDR3 length is 18 residues. V was shortened by 6 bases and J by 0 bases, with 21 bases between the two germline ends. CDR3 DNA sequence: TGCAGTGCCGCGGACCTTTCTGGGGGAGGCTCCTATAATTCACCCCTCCACTTT. This encodes CSAADLSGGGSYNSPLHF.

The table lists this clonotype with many counts. Germline is not matched at one junction end, which may reflect a read error. The genes are TRBV7-2 and TRBJ2-7; D might be TRBD1 or TRBD2, each matching 5 bases. The CDR3 contains 14 residues. Germline lookup yields CDR1 SGHTA and CDR2 FQGNSA. The CDR3 spells CASSSGTQGGKSFF. CDR3 in DNA: TGTGCCAGCAGCTCCGGGACCCAGGGTGGCAAATCCTTCTTC.

V gene TRBV4-1 combines with J gene TRBJ2-7; 9 bases agree with TRBD2. The CDR3 spans 16 residues. Germline assignment: CDR1 MGHRA and CDR2 YSYEKL. J lost 0 bases, V lost 1 base, and 4 bases had no gene match. The CDR3 region is CASSQGGLATSYEQYF. The CDR3 DNA sequence: TGCGCCAGCAGCCAAGGAGGACTAGCGACCTCCTACGAGCAGTACTTC.

This clonotype was detected a few times. The rearrangement joins TRBV3-1 to TRBJ2-2; D is ambiguous. Trimming left V 5 bases short and J 2 bases short, with 18 bases between. CDR1 and CDR2 from the germline V gene are LGHDT and YNNKEL (reference sequence). This CDR3 comprises 17 residues. The CDR3 reads CASSVPQSPDNTGELFF. CDR3 nucleotides: TGTGCCAGCAGCGTTCCCCAATCGCCAGACAACACCGGGGAGCTGTTTTTT. Full variable domain (missing parts from reference TRBV3-1 and TRBJ2-2): DTAVSQTPKYLVTQMGNDKSIKCEQNLGHDTMYWYKQDSKKFLKIMFSYNNKELIINETVPNRFSPKSPDKAHLNLHINSLELGDSAVYFCASSVPQSPDNTGELFFGEGSRLTVL.

Details on this clonotype: Just one base apart from a much larger clone, this may be a read error. The chain is built from TRBV28 and TRBJ2-1, with 10 bases identical to TRBD1. There are 17 residues in the CDR3. Germline values: CDR1 MDHEN, CDR2 SYDVKM. The CDR3 DNA is TGTGCCAGCAGTCTATATTCCGGGACAGGGGAACGAGAGACCCGGTACTTC. Residues: CASSLYSGTGERETRYF.

The V call is TRBV19, the J call TRBJ2-2; TRBD2 agrees at 10 bases. The trim removed 2 bases at V and 5 bases at J, leaving 2 bases unmatched. The CDR3 length is 15 residues. CDR1 LNHDA and CDR2 SQIVND come from the germline V gene (reference sequence). CDR3 coding DNA: TGTGCCAGTAGTATAACTAGCGGGATGACCGGGGAGCTGTTTTTT. Amino acids: CASSITSGMTGELFF. Variable domain in full (rest from reference TRBV19 and TRBJ2-2): DGGITQSPKYLFRKEGQNVTLSCEQNLNHDAMYWYRQDPGQGLRLIYYSQIVNDFQKGDIAEGYSVSREKKESFPLTVTSAQKNPTAFYLCASSITSGMTGELFFGEGSRLTVL.

The rearrangement uses TRBV28 and TRBJ2-5; 7 positions match TRBD2. The CDR3 loop spans 15 amino acids. Germline CDR1 is MDHEN and CDR2 is SYDVKM. CDR3 loop: CATGSGAGVQETQYF. The CDR3 region has the DNA TGTGCTACCGGCTCCGGGGCGGGAGTACAAGAGACCCAGTACTTC.

V and J are TRBV12-3 or TRBV12-4 and TRBJ2-4; D may correspond to TRBD1 or TRBD2 (5 bases each). With 4 bases removed from V and 1 base from J, the gap between germline ends came to 17 bases. The CDR3 has 17 residues. The CDR3, as DNA: TGTGCCAGCAGTTCCCGAGGGGATTTTAGCGCCAAAAACATTCAGTACTTC. It encodes CASSSRGDFSAKNIQYF.

This clonotype occurred many times. The genes are TRBV7-3 and TRBJ2-7; TRBD2 matches at 10 bases. V trimming: 5 bases; J trimming: 4 bases; junction bases outside the gene matches: 8. CDR3 length: 15 residues. Germline V gene lookup returns CDR1 SGHTA and CDR2 FQGTGA. Here the CDR3 reads CASSRASGSGYEQYF. As DNA, the CDR3 is TGTGCCAGCAGCCGAGCTAGCGGGAGCGGTTACGAGCAGTACTTC. The whole variable domain, filled in from reference TRBV7-3 and TRBJ2-7, reads GAGVSQTPSNKVTEKGKYVELRCDPISGHTALYWYRQSLGQGPEFLIYFQGTGAADDSGLPNDRFFAVRPEGSVSTLKIQRTERGDSAVYLCASSRASGSGYEQYFGPGTRLTVT.

In this sample, this clonotype turned up many times. V and J are TRBV27 and TRBJ2-4; tentatively, D is TRBD2 (6 bases). Looked up from germline, CDR1 is MNHEY and CDR2 is SMNVEV (reference sequence). V dropped 3 bases and J dropped 0 bases, with 12 bases sitting between them. CDR3 length: 16 residues. For the CDR3, the DNA is TGTGCCAGCAGTTTCAGGTGGGGGGTAGCCAAAAACATTCAGTACTTC. It translates to CASSFRWGVAKNIQYF.

The CDR3 sequence is CASSQGRGSEKLFF. The CDR3 region has the DNA TGTGCCAGCAGCCAAGGAAGGGGAAGCGAAAAACTGTTTTTT. The chain joins TRBV14 to TRBJ1-4, with D maybe TRBD1 (5 bases). The CDR3 is made up of 14 amino acids. Germline CDR1 and CDR2: SGHDN and FVKESK. V gave up 1 base and J gave up 8 bases, with 11 bases separating them.

This clonotype was seen only a few times. The V call is TRBV12-3 or TRBV12-4, the J call TRBJ2-7; 10 nucleotides align to TRBD1. The CDR3 contains 17 residues. V dropped 4 bases and J dropped 1; count of bases not matched to a gene: 10. CDR3 nucleotide sequence: TGTGCCAGCAGTTCCTTTTGGGGACAGGGGTCTTCCTACGAGCAGTACTTC. Encoded protein: CASSSFWGQGSSYEQYF.

This clonotype has ten or more counts. The chain recombines TRBV7-2 with TRBJ2-7, with D maybe TRBD2 (6 bases). The CDR3 loop spans 15 amino acids. The V end lost 1 base, the J end lost 0 bases, and 10 bases lay between the germline ends. Germline CDR1 SGHTA, CDR2 FQGNSA. CDR3 DNA: TGTGCCAGCAGCTTAGAGGGCGGGGACTCCTACGAGCAGTACTTC. Protein product: CASSLEGGDSYEQYF. The whole variable domain, remainder taken from reference TRBV7-2 and TRBJ2-7, is GAGVSQSPSNKVTEKGKDVELRCDPISGHTALYWYRQSLGQGLEFLIYFQGNSAPDKSGLPSDRFSAERTGGSVSTLTIQRTQQEDSAVYLCASSLEGGDSYEQYFGPGTRLTVT.